Shown below are 3 T cell receptor beta chains from a single sample sequenced in a study of T cells in Graves' hyperthyroidism and ophthalmopathy. It was RNA transcripts that yielded the amplified TCR beta CDR3 regions. The HTBI set primed first-round TCR CDR3 RT-PCR. TCRdb redid the calling of the multiplex PCR reads with MiXCR, one entry per CDR3 protein. The sample consists of about 270,000 distinct CDR3 sequences, around 15% of them appearing once. The sequencing input was blood. All receptors derive from a woman in her 50s with Graves' hyperthyroidism that later progressed to Graves' ophthalmopathy.

At least ten counts were recorded for this clonotype. The chain employs TRBV24-1 and TRBJ2-7, with D unclear. In germline, CDR1 is KGHDR, CDR2 SFDVKD. There are 11 residues in the CDR3. V lost 5 bases, J lost 2 bases, and 3 bases lay in between. CDR3 sequence reads: CATSGAYEQYF. DNA for the CDR3: TGTGCCACCAGTGGCGCCTACGAGCAGTACTTC.

The chain has TRBV6-1 and TRBJ2-7; 9 nucleotides agree with TRBD2. The CDR3 length is 20 residues. Germline trimming cut 3 bases from V and 2 bases from J; bases unmatched to any gene: 20. Germline V CDR1 and CDR2: MNHNS, SASEGT. In DNA form, the CDR3 reads TGTGCCAGCAGTGACCCCTCCTCGGTAGCGGGAGTAGGTTGGGCCTACGAGCAGTACTTC. As protein: CASSDPSSVAGVGWAYEQYF.

This clonotype came up many times. V gene TRBV2 combines with J gene TRBJ1-3, with D possibly TRBD1 on 5 matching bases. V was shortened by 7 bases and J by 0 bases, with 16 bases between the two germline ends. Germline loops: CDR1 SNHLY, CDR2 FYNNEI. The length of the CDR3 is 16 residues. For the CDR3, the DNA is TGTGCCAGCACTGAGAGGGGCATAAGCTCTGGAAACACCATATATTTT. Translated: CASTERGISSGNTIYF.